The following is a T cell receptor (beta chain) sequence with its context. The repertoire was sequenced with immunoSEQ multiplex PCR; TCRdb's copy has only in-frame clones and lacks some. This sample has about 46,000 clones, with 89% found just once. The data belong to a study of memory CD8 T cells in hepatitis C reinfection. Study-level information: A couple of donors resolved primary infection, then developed chronic reinfection. Between 12 and 24 weeks after reinfection detection, late samples were drawn.

Trimming removed 5 bases at V and 0 bases at J, with 16 bases between. CDR3 size: 17 residues. The germline gives CDR1 MNHEY, CDR2 SMNVEV (reference sequence). Time point defined: late/post reinfection, 12 to 24 weeks after detection. No in vitro expansion preceded TCR sequencing of the sorted cells. Total naive CD8 T cells were sorted as viable CD3+ CD8+ CD45RO- cells from a couple of donors. Specimen: naive CD8+ T cells sorted from blood. The receptor was isolated from a man aged 18 to 29 with hepatitis C virus infection. This chain joins TRBV27 and TRBJ2-2; D possibly corresponds to TRBD2 (6 bases). CDR3 in DNA: TGTGCCAGCAGTCCTGGAGTAGCGGAGACGAACACCGGGGAGCTGTTTTTT. Residues: CASSPGVAETNTGELFF.